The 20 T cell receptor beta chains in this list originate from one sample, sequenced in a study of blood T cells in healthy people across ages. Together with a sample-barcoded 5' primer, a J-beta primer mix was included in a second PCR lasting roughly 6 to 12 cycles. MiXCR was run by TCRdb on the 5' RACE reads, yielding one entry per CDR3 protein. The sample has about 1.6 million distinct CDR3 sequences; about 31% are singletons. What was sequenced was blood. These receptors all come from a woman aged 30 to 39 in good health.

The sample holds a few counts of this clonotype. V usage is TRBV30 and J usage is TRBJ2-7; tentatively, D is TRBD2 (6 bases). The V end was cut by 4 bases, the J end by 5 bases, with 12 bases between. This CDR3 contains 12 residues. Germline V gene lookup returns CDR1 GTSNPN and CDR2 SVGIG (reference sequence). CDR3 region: CAWIPTRNEQYF. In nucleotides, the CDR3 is TGTGCCTGGATCCCGACTAGAAACGAGCAGTACTTC.

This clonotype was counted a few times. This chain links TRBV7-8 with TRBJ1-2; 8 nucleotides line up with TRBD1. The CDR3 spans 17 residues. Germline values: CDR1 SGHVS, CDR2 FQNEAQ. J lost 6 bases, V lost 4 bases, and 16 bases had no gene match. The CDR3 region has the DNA TGTGCCAGCAGCTCGTACCTAGGACAGGGAGGTGATCATGGCTACACCTTC. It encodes CASSSYLGQGGDHGYTF.

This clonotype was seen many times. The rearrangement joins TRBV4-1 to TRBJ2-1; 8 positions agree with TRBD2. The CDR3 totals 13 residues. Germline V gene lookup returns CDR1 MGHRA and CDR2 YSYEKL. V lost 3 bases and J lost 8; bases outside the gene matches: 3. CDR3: CASSQGTRYEQFF. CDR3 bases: TGCGCCAGCAGCCAGGGGACTAGATATGAGCAGTTCTTC.

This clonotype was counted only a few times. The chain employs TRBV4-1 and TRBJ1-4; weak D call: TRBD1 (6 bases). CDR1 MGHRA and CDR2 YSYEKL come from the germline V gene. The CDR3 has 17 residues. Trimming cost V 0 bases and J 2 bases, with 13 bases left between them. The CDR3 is CASSQERGLATNEKLFF. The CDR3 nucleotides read TGCGCCAGCAGCCAAGAACGGGGGCTAGCTACTAATGAAAAACTGTTTTTT.

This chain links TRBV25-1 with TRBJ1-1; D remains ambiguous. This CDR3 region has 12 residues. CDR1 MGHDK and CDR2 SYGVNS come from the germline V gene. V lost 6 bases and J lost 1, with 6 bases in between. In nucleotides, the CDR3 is TGTGCCAGCAGGGACGGGAACACTGAAGCTTTCTTT. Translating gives CASRDGNTEAFF.

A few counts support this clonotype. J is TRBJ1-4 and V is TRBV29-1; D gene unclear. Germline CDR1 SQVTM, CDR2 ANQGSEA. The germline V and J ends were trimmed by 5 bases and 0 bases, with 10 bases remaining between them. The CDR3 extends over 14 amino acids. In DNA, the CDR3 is TGCAGCGTTTCCCAGACCGCAACTAATGAAAAACTGTTTTTT. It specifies CSVSQTATNEKLFF.

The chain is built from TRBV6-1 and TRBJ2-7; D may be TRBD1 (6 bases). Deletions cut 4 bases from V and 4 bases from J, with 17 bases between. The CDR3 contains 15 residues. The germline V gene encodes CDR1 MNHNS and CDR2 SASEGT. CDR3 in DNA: TGTGCCAGCAGTGGGTCCCGCAGGGGAGATTACGAGCAGTACTTC. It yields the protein CASSGSRRGDYEQYF.

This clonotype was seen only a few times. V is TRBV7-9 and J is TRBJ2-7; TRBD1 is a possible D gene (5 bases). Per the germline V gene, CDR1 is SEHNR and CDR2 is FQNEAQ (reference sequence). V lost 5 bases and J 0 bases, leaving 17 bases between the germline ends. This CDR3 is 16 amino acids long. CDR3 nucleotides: TGTGCCAGCAGCCATCAATTAGGGGTTTACTCCTACGAGCAGTACTTC. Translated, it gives CASSHQLGVYSYEQYF.

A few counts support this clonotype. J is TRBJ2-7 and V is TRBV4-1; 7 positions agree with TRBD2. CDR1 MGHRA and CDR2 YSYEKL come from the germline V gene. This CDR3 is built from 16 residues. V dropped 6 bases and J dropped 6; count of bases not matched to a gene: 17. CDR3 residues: CASSWGEGSPLGEQYF. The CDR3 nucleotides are TGCGCCAGCAGTTGGGGGGAGGGAAGCCCCCTAGGCGAGCAGTACTTC.

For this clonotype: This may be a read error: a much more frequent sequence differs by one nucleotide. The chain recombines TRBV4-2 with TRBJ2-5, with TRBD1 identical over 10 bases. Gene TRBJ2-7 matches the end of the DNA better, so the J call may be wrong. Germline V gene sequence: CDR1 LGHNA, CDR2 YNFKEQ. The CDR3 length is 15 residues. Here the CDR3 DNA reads TGTGCCAGCAGCCAAGACTGGACAGGGGGCTACGAGCAGTACTTC. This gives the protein CASSQDWTGGYEQYF.

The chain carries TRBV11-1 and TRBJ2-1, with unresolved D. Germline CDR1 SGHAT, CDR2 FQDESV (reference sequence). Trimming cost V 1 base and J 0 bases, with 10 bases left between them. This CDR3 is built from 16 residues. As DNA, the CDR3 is TGTGCCAGCAGCTTAGGTCACGGTAGCTCCTACAATGAGCAGTTCTTC. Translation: CASSLGHGSSYNEQFF.

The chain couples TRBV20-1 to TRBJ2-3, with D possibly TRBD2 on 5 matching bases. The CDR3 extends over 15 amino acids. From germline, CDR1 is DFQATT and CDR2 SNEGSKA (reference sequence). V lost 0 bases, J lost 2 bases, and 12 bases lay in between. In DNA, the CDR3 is TGCAGTGCTAGAGATGGGCAGCGGCACACAGATACGCAGTATTTT. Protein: CSARDGQRHTDTQYF.

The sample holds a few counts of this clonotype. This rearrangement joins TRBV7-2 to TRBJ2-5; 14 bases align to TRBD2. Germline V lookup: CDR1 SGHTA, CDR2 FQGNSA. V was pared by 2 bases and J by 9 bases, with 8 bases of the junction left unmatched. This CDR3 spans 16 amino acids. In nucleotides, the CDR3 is TGTGCCAGCAGCTTATTTTCGACTAGCGGGAGGGGATCCCAGTACTTC. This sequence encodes CASSLFSTSGRGSQYF.

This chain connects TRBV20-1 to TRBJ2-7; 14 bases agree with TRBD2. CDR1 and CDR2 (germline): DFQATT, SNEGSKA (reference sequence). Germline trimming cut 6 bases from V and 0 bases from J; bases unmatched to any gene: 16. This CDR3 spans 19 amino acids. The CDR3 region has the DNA TGCAGTGCCAAGGGGCCTGGACTAGCGGGAGGTATCAGCTCCTACGAGCAGTACTTC. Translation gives CSAKGPGLAGGISSYEQYF.

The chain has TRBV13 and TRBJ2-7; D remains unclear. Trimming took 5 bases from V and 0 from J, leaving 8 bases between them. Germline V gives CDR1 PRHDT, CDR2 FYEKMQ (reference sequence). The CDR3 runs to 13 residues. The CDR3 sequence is CASSARVSYEQYF. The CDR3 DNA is TGTGCCAGCAGCGCCCGGGTCTCCTACGAGCAGTACTTC.

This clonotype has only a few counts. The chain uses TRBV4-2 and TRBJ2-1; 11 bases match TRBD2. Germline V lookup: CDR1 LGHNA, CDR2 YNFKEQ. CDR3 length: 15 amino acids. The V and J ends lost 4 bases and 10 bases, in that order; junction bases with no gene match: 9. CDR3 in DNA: TGTGCCAGCAGCCCCAGACTAGCGGGATTCGGGGAGCAGTTCTTC. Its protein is CASSPRLAGFGEQFF.

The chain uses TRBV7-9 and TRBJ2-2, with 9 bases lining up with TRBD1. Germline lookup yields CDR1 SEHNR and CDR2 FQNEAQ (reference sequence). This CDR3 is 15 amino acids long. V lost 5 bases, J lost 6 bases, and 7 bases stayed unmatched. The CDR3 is CASSLGQGTAGELFF. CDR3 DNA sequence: TGTGCCAGCAGCCTCGGACAGGGGACGGCCGGGGAGCTGTTTTTT.

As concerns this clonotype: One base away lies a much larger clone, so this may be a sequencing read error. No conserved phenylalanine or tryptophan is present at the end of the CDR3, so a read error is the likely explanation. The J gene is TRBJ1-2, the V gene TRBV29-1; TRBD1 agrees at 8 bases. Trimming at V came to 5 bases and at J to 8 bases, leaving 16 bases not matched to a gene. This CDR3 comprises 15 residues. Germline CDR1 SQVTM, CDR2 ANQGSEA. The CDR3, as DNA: TGCAGCGTTCTCACCGGGACAGGCTCTTTCGGGGGCTACACCTGC. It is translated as CSVLTGTGSFGGYTC.

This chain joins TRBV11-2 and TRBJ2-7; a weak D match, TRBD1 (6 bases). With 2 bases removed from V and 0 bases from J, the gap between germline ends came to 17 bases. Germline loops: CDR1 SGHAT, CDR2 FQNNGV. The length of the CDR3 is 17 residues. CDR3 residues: CASSLTFRTVSSYEQYF. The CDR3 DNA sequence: TGTGCCAGCAGCTTAACGTTCCGGACAGTTAGCTCCTACGAGCAGTACTTC.

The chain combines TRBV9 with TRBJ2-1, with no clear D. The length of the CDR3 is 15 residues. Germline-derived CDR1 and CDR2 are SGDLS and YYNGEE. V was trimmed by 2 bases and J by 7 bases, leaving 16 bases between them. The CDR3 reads CASSVHIAEHNEQFF. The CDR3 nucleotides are TGTGCCAGCAGCGTGCATATTGCTGAACATAATGAGCAGTTCTTC.